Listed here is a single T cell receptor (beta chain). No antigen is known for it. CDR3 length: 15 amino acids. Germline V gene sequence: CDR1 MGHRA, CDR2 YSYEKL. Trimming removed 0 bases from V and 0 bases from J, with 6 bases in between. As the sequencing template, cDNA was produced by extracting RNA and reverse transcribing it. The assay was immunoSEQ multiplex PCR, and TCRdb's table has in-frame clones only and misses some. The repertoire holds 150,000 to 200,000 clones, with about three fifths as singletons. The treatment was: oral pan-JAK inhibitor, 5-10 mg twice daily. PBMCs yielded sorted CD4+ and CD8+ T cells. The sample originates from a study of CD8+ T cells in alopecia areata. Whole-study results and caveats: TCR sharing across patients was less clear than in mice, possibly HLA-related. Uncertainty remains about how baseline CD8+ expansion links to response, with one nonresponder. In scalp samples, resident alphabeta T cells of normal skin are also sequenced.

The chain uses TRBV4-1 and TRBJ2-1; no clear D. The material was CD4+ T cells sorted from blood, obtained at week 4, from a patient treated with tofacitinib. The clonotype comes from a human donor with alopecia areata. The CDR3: CASSQDPRSYNEQFF. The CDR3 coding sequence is TGCGCCAGCAGCCAAGATCCCCGCTCCTACAATGAGCAGTTCTTC.